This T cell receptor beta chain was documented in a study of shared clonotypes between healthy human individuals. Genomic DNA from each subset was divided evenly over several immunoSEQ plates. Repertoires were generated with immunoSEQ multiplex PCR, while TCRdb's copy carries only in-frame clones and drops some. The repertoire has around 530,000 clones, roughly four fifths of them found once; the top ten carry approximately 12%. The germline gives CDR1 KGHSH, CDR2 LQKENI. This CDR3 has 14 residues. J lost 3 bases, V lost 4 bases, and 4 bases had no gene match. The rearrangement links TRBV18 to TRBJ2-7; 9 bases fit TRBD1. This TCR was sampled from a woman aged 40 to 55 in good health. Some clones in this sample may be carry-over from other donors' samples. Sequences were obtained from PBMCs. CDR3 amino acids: CASSLPDRGYEQYF. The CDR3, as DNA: TGTGCCAGCTCACTTCCGGACAGGGGCTACGAGCAGTACTTC.